This T cell receptor (beta chain) was sequenced in a study of vaccination and CD4 T cells after COVID-19. Study overall: Spike peptides, overlapping and drawn from SARS-CoV-2, HCoV-NL63, HCoV-OC43 and HCoV-229E, were used to stimulate cells. Whole-study findings and limits: Post-vaccination reactive clonotypes (median approximately 38) did not differ significantly from post-infection (21).

Turning to this clonotype: The antigen is not known.

Germline V gene sequence: CDR1 MDHEN, CDR2 SYDVKM. The CDR3 runs to 15 residues. Trimming shortened V by 3 bases and J by 4 bases, and 15 bases separated the two germline ends. Sequencing of the DNA from cultured CD4+ T cells was carried out with the Oncomine TCR Beta short-read assay. MiXCR, applied by TCRdb to the PCR reads, yields one record per CDR3 protein. The table records under 20,000 distinct CDR3 sequences, around 55% of them present only once. Treatment specified: approximately nine-day PBMC culture with coronavirus spike peptide pools or control peptides (ViraFEST assay). With peptide pools, ViraFEST first expanded antigen-specific T cells and afterwards sequenced their TCRs.

This sequence joins TRBV28 and TRBJ1-1, with D tentatively TRBD1 (5 bases). Source: cultured CD4+ T cells from blood, taken after SARS-CoV-2 vaccination. This receptor was obtained from a human donor with COVID-19. Here the CDR3 reads CASSLPGGSLTEAFF. CDR3 bases: TGTGCCAGCAGTTTGCCTGGGGGGTCTCTCACTGAAGCTTTCTTT.